Listed here are 26 T cell receptor beta chains from one sample, sequenced in a study of cytomegalovirus exposure and HLA in healthy donors. Primers for the PCR totalled 60 Vbeta and 13 Jbeta. The method was immunoSEQ multiplex PCR; TCRdb's version includes in-frame clones alone and lacks a portion of them. The table includes some 120,000 clones, about 70% detected once. The specimen sequenced was PBMCs. These receptor sequences come from a woman aged 40 to 49 in good health and CMV-seronegative.

CDR3 coding DNA: TGTGCCAGCAGCTTAGAGCTTCTGTCAGGATCCACTGAGCAGTTCTTC. Amino acid sequence: CASSLELLSGSTEQFF. This chain uses TRBV7-9 with TRBJ2-1; no definite D call. Trimming took off 1 base at V and 9 bases at J, with 19 bases between the two ends. CDR1 SEHNR and CDR2 FQNEAQ come from the germline V gene (reference sequence). CDR3 size: 16 residues.

V gene TRBV9 combines with J gene TRBJ2-5, with 13 bases matching TRBD2. This CDR3 contains 17 residues. Germline V gene lookup returns CDR1 SGDLS and CDR2 YYNGEE. The junction had 6 bases not matched to a gene; V was cut back by 4 bases and J by 0 bases. CDR3 amino acids: CASSPQGLAGNQETQYF. The CDR3 DNA reads as TGTGCCAGCAGCCCCCAGGGACTAGCGGGAAACCAAGAGACCCAGTACTTC. Full variable domain (remainder filled in from reference TRBV9 and TRBJ2-5): DSGVTQTPKHLITATGQRVTLRCSPRSGDLSVYWYQQSLDQGLQFLIQYYNGEERAKGNILERFSAQQFPDLHSELNLSSLELGDSALYFCASSPQGLAGNQETQYFGPGTRLLVL.

V and J are TRBV30 and TRBJ2-7; tentatively, D is TRBD1 (5 bases). Deletions cut 8 bases from V and 4 bases from J, with 12 bases between. The germline V gene has CDR1 GTSNPN and CDR2 SVGIG (reference sequence). The CDR3 has 11 amino acids. The CDR3 loop is CAGTRQYEQYF. CDR3 nucleotides: TGTGCCGGAACGAGACAGTACGAGCAGTACTTC.

The rearrangement uses TRBV11-2 and TRBJ2-5, with a possible D match to TRBD1 (6 bases). This CDR3 is 13 amino acids long. Trimming pared 5 bases from V and 1 base from J, leaving 8 bases between. CDR1 SGHAT and CDR2 FQNNGV come from the germline V gene. CDR3 residues: CASSLDSQETQYF. As DNA, the CDR3 is TGTGCCAGCAGCCTGGACAGCCAAGAGACCCAGTACTTC.

A word on this clone: Other DNA sequences in this specimen translate into the identical CDR3. J is TRBJ2-7 and V is TRBV10-3, with D unresolved. CDR3 length: 12 residues. Trimming left V 2 bases short and J 7 bases short, with 9 bases between. Germline CDR1 reads ENHRY; CDR2 reads SYGVKD. The CDR3 sequence: CAISEEAREQYF. DNA for the CDR3: TGTGCCATCAGTGAGGAGGCAAGGGAGCAGTACTTC.

The chain recombines TRBV14 with TRBJ2-2, with TRBD2 matching 11 bases. The CDR3 totals 16 residues. Germline assignment: CDR1 SGHDN and CDR2 FVKESK. With V trimmed by 2 bases and J by 3 bases, 2 bases remained unmatched. The CDR3 nucleotides are TGTGCCAGCAGCCAACTAGCGGGGGGTTACACCGGGGAGCTGTTTTTT. Translation: CASSQLAGGYTGELFF. The full variable domain, in which reference TRBV14 and TRBJ2-2 provide the parts outside the CDR3, is EAGVTQFPSHSVIEKGQTVTLRCDPISGHDNLYWYRRVMGKEIKFLLHFVKESKQDESGMPNNRFLAERTGGTYSTLKVQPAELEDSGVYFCASSQLAGGYTGELFFGEGSRLTVL.

The chain carries TRBV19 and TRBJ1-2; D not certain. The CDR3 totals 12 residues. Deletions cut 9 bases from V and 4 bases from J, with 12 bases between. In germline, CDR1 is LNHDA, CDR2 SQIVND (reference sequence). CDR3: CASVTGVYGYTF. The CDR3 DNA sequence: TGTGCCAGCGTCACGGGAGTCTATGGCTACACCTTC. Based on the CDR3 plus reference TRBV19 and TRBJ1-2, the full variable domain is DGGITQSPKYLFRKEGQNVTLSCEQNLNHDAMYWYRQDPGQGLRLIYYSQIVNDFQKGDIAEGYSVSREKKESFPLTVTSAQKNPTAFYLCASVTGVYGYTFGSGTRLTVV.

This sequence joins TRBV25-1 and TRBJ2-2; 7 nucleotides align to TRBD1. The V gene's germline CDR1 is MGHDK and CDR2 SYGVNS. Unmatched junction bases numbered 5, after V lost 5 bases and J lost 2 bases. This CDR3 has 15 amino acids. The CDR3 region is CASSRTGDNTGELFF. CDR3 DNA: TGTGCCAGCAGTCGGACAGGCGATAACACCGGGGAGCTGTTTTTT.

The chain joins TRBV5-8 to TRBJ2-7, with D tentatively TRBD2 (5 bases). This CDR3 has 16 residues. V was clipped by 0 bases and J by 0 bases, with 13 bases between them. Germline CDR1 reads SGHTS; CDR2 reads YDEGEE. CDR3 coding DNA: TGTGCCAGCAGCTTGGGAGAGGGCCCCAGCTCCTACGAGCAGTACTTC. It specifies CASSLGEGPSSYEQYF.

The chain combines TRBV5-4 with TRBJ1-3; no firm D call. In germline, CDR1 is SGHNT, CDR2 YYREEE (reference sequence). The germline V and J ends were trimmed by 4 bases and 2 bases, with 7 bases remaining between them. CDR3 size: 13 residues. CDR3 DNA sequence: TGTGCCAGCAGCATGGCGGCTGGAAACACCATATATTTT. Amino acids: CASSMAAGNTIYF.

The chain recombines TRBV7-2 with TRBJ2-1; TRBD1 aligns across 8 bases. V lost 5 bases, J lost 4 bases, and 7 bases stayed unmatched. Germline CDR1 and CDR2: SGHTA and FQGNSA. The CDR3 is 15 residues long. The DNA of the CDR3 is TGTGCCAGCAGCACCTTAGGACAGGGTTACAATGAGCAGTTCTTC. It codes for CASSTLGQGYNEQFF.

This clone occurred once. This chain connects TRBV14 to TRBJ2-7; weak D call: TRBD1 (6 bases). Deletions cut 0 bases from V and 1 base from J, with 13 bases between. Germline assignment: CDR1 SGHDN and CDR2 FVKESK. The CDR3 is 16 amino acids. In nucleotides, the CDR3 is TGTGCCAGCAGCCAAGAACCCCCTCAGGGGTCCTACGAGCAGTACTTC. It encodes CASSQEPPQGSYEQYF.

This clone was detected only a few times. The chain uses TRBV9 and TRBJ1-1; D remains unclear. Trimming removed 4 bases from V and 3 bases from J, with 10 bases in between. The CDR3 totals 13 residues. CDR1 SGDLS and CDR2 YYNGEE come from the germline V gene. The DNA of the CDR3 is TGTGCCAGCAGCCCCGCCTCGGACACTGAAGCTTTCTTT. Translation: CASSPASDTEAFF.

V gene TRBV11-2 combines with J gene TRBJ2-1; D may be TRBD1 (6 bases). Germline CDR1 reads SGHAT; CDR2 reads FQNNGV. Between the trimmed V and J ends, which lost 0 bases and 9 bases, there was a span of 12 bases. The CDR3 covers 14 residues. The CDR3: CASSLEQGSGEQFF. The CDR3 coding sequence is TGTGCCAGCAGCTTAGAACAGGGATCGGGTGAGCAGTTCTTC.

This clone appeared a single time. CDR3 in amino acids: CATSGTGGSGNTIYF. The CDR3 DNA reads TGTGCCACATCCGGGACAGGGGGCTCTGGAAACACCATATATTTT. This chain uses TRBV10-3 with TRBJ1-3; 11 bases agree with TRBD1. CDR1 is ENHRY and CDR2 is SYGVKD in the germline V gene. The V gene end was trimmed by 10 bases and the J gene end by 0 bases; junction bases not matched to a gene: 5. The CDR3 has 15 residues.

V is TRBV25-1 and J is TRBJ2-2; D gene unclear. The ends were cut back, 3 bases at V and 6 bases at J, with 5 bases in the middle. From germline, CDR1 is MGHDK and CDR2 SYGVNS. This CDR3 is 12 amino acids long. The CDR3 loop reads CASSDIPGELFF. CDR3 sequence (DNA): TGTGCCAGCAGTGATATTCCCGGGGAGCTGTTTTTT.

The chain employs TRBV5-1 and TRBJ2-2, with 7 bases fitting TRBD1. V dropped 4 bases and J dropped 2; count of bases not matched to a gene: 5. The CDR3 sequence is 15 residues long. Germline CDR1 and CDR2: SGHRS and YFSETQ. The CDR3 loop is CASSPGTENTGELFF. CDR3 in DNA: TGCGCCAGCAGCCCAGGGACAGAAAACACCGGGGAGCTGTTTTTT.

V usage is TRBV7-9 and J usage is TRBJ2-5, with 9 bases aligning to TRBD2. Trimming took 6 bases from V and 2 from J; bases not matched to a gene: 7. Per germline, CDR1 SEHNR and CDR2 FQNEAQ (reference sequence). This CDR3 contains 15 residues. The CDR3 nucleotides are TGTGCCAGCAGATTACTTAGCGGGGGACAAGAGACCCAGTACTTC. Amino acids: CASRLLSGGQETQYF.

The rearrangement uses TRBV11-3 and TRBJ2-1; D is perhaps TRBD1 (6 bases). The length of the CDR3 is 13 residues. CDR1 is SGHNT, CDR2 YENEEA, per germline. The V end lost 5 bases, the J end lost 5 bases, and 10 bases lay between the germline ends. CDR3 bases: TGTGCCAGCAGCCGTCCAGGGGACAATGAGCAGTTCTTC. Protein product: CASSRPGDNEQFF.

The rearrangement uses TRBV7-2 and TRBJ2-7; TRBD1 aligns across 8 bases. CDR3 length equals 16 residues. Germline V gene lookup returns CDR1 SGHTA and CDR2 FQGNSA. After removal of 5 bases from V and 1 base from J, the junction contained 10 bases not matched to a gene. The CDR3 DNA follows: TGTGCCAGCAGCCCCCAGAGACAGGGGCTTTCCTACGAGCAGTACTTC. The encoded protein is CASSPQRQGLSYEQYF.

The chain uses TRBV2 and TRBJ1-1; 7 nucleotides agree with TRBD1. V dropped 6 bases and J dropped 6; count of bases not matched to a gene: 7. Germline-derived CDR1 and CDR2 are SNHLY and FYNNEI. CDR3 length: 13 amino acids. The CDR3 reads CASSRDRVAEAFF. DNA for the CDR3: TGTGCCAGCAGCCGGGACAGAGTCGCTGAAGCTTTCTTT.

This rearrangement joins TRBV5-4 to TRBJ1-1; the match to TRBD1 covers 7 bases. The CDR3 covers 14 residues. After removal of 4 bases from V and 1 base from J, the junction contained 4 bases not matched to a gene. Germline V CDR1 and CDR2: SGHNT, YYREEE (reference sequence). CDR3 nucleotides: TGTGCCAGCAGCACGGGACAGCAGAACACTGAAGCTTTCTTT. Residues: CASSTGQQNTEAFF.

To note about this clone: In the same sample, other DNA sequences code for this CDR3. The chain carries TRBV5-1 and TRBJ2-3; 12 positions agree with TRBD1. This CDR3 comprises 20 residues. In germline, CDR1 is SGHRS, CDR2 YFSETQ. Trimming took 4 bases from V and 6 from J; bases not matched to a gene: 21. The DNA of the CDR3 is TGCGCCAGCAGCAATCCTGGGACAGGGGGCATGGGACTAGCGAGGGATACGCAGTATTTT. Amino acids: CASSNPGTGGMGLARDTQYF.

This chain connects TRBV11-2 to TRBJ2-1; D is ambiguous. CDR1 SGHAT and CDR2 FQNNGV come from the germline V gene. The CDR3 loop spans 15 amino acids. The V gene lost 5 bases and the J gene lost 3 bases, with 14 bases spanning the gap. CDR3 nucleotides: TGTGCCAGCAGCCTCGCACATAATCACTACAATGAGCAGTTCTTC. It translates to CASSLAHNHYNEQFF.

The chain has TRBV7-2 and TRBJ2-5; D perhaps matches TRBD2 (5 bases). This CDR3 has 16 amino acids. Trimming left V 0 bases short and J 2 bases short, with 13 bases between. From germline, CDR1 is SGHTA and CDR2 FQGNSA. The CDR3 reads CASSLAPTRGQETQYF. In DNA, the CDR3 is TGTGCCAGCAGCTTAGCCCCAACTAGAGGACAAGAGACCCAGTACTTC.

This clone was detected only once. The chain links TRBV5-1 to TRBJ2-3; 10 bases align to TRBD2. The CDR3 runs 15 residues. The V gene's germline CDR1 is SGHRS and CDR2 YFSETQ. The V and J ends lost 4 bases and 1 base, in that order; junction bases with no gene match: 3. The CDR3 coding sequence is TGCGCCAGCAGCACCGGACTAGCGGGCACAGATACGCAGTATTTT. This translates into CASSTGLAGTDTQYF.